This entry lists 19 T cell receptor beta chains sequenced from one sample in a study of cytomegalovirus exposure and HLA in healthy donors (dated 2017 in TCRdb). The method behind the library was the immunoSEQ multiplex PCR assay. For the multiplex PCR, a mixture combining 60 forward primers for TCR Vbeta segments and 13 reverse primers for TCR Jbeta segments was used. TCRdb retrieved this table from immuneACCESS and kept in-frame rearrangements only. Not all clones are present; in checked studies, unresolved V genes account for under half, and no reason is known for the remainder. Recorded for this sample are under 200,000 clones; 75% to 90% of them occurred a single time. The top ten clonotypes cover approximately 2% of the sample. What was sequenced was PBMCs. The receptors were gathered from a human donor in good health.

CDR3 DNA sequence: TGTGCCAGCAGCCCGTTGACTAGTGTGTATTCACCCCTCCACTTT. Translated: CASSPLTSVYSPLHF. The V gene is TRBV7-9, the J gene TRBJ1-6; D is unclear. V lost 5 bases to trimming and J lost 8 bases, with 16 bases between them. This CDR3 has 15 amino acids. CDR1 SEHNR and CDR2 FQNEAQ come from the germline V gene (reference sequence).

The chain combines TRBV11-2 with TRBJ2-5; weak D call: TRBD1 (8 bases). Between the trimmed V and J ends, which lost 3 bases and 5 bases, there was a span of 19 bases. The CDR3 is 16 residues long. The V gene's germline CDR1 is SGHAT and CDR2 FQNNGV. This CDR3 reads CASSFLTPQGGETQYF. For the CDR3, the DNA is TGTGCCAGCAGCTTTCTTACCCCACAGGGGGGGGAGACCCAGTACTTC.

This chain uses TRBV4-3 with TRBJ1-6; D possibly corresponds to TRBD1 (6 bases). The CDR3 totals 15 residues. With 0 bases removed from V and 10 bases from J, the gap between germline ends came to 13 bases. Germline V gene sequence: CDR1 LGHNA, CDR2 YSLEER. The CDR3 is CASSQDRGANSPLHF. The CDR3 DNA reads as TGCGCCAGCAGCCAAGACCGGGGGGCCAACTCACCCCTCCACTTT.

The V call is TRBV5-6, the J call TRBJ2-7; a weak D match, TRBD2 (5 bases). V was trimmed by 0 bases and J by 3 bases, leaving 10 bases between them. This CDR3 spans 14 amino acids. Germline V lookup: CDR1 SGHDT, CDR2 YYEEEE. The CDR3 here is CASSLASQIYEQYF. The CDR3 coding sequence is TGTGCCAGCAGCTTGGCTAGCCAGATCTACGAGCAGTACTTC.

The rearrangement uses TRBV4-1 and TRBJ1-1; D gene unclear. Germline V gene data show CDR1 as MGHRA and CDR2 as YSYEKL. The CDR3 runs to 15 residues. V gave up 1 base and J gave up 4 bases, with 13 bases separating them. CDR3 in amino acids: CASSQVMFRVTEAFF. The CDR3 coding sequence is TGCGCCAGCAGCCAAGTAATGTTTCGGGTCACTGAAGCTTTCTTT.

V is TRBV4-1 and J is TRBJ1-4; tentative D call: TRBD1 (5 bases). The CDR3 covers 16 residues. Trimming removed 0 bases at V and 7 bases at J, with 15 bases between. The germline gives CDR1 MGHRA, CDR2 YSYEKL. The CDR3 bases are TGCGCCAGCAGCCAAGATGGGGCAGGTATCCGTGAAAAACTGTTTTTT. It yields the protein CASSQDGAGIREKLFF.

The V gene is TRBV7-2, the J gene TRBJ1-2, with 10 nucleotides matching TRBD1. The CDR3 runs 15 residues. In germline, CDR1 is SGHTA, CDR2 FQGNSA. J was trimmed by 7 bases and V by 5 bases; bases with no gene match: 10. The CDR3 DNA reads TGTGCCAGCAGCAACCCCGGGACAGGGGCGGGTGGCTACACCTTC. Protein product: CASSNPGTGAGGYTF.

J is TRBJ1-2 and V is TRBV27, with 8 bases lining up with TRBD1. The CDR3 sequence is 15 residues long. Germline lookup yields CDR1 MNHEY and CDR2 SMNVEV (reference sequence). The V gene end was trimmed by 7 bases and the J gene end by 2 bases; junction bases not matched to a gene: 9. DNA of the CDR3: TGTGCCAGCACCCCTTCCGGACAGGGAAACTATGGCTACACCTTC. This translates into CASTPSGQGNYGYTF.

The rearrangement joins TRBV19 to TRBJ2-1, with a weak D call TRBD2 (6 bases). V was cut by 3 bases and J by 0 bases, with 6 bases left in between. Germline values: CDR1 LNHDA, CDR2 SQIVND (reference sequence). The CDR3 totals 14 residues. The CDR3 DNA reads TGTGCCAGTAGTATTAGCGGCTCCTACAATGAGCAGTTCTTC. Encoded protein: CASSISGSYNEQFF.

V is TRBV7-3 and J is TRBJ2-3; TRBD2 aligns across 15 bases. V dropped 5 bases and J dropped 4; count of bases not matched to a gene: 1. CDR1 is SGHTA and CDR2 is FQGTGA in the germline V gene. This CDR3 is 15 amino acids long. CDR3 region: CASSRTSGGADTQYF. The CDR3 DNA reads as TGTGCCAGCAGCCGGACTAGCGGGGGGGCAGATACGCAGTATTTT.

The chain has TRBV4-1 and TRBJ2-7, with TRBD2 matching 11 bases. CDR3 size: 16 residues. Losses at the gene ends were 0 bases for V and 6 bases for J; bases not matched to a gene: 7. CDR1 MGHRA and CDR2 YSYEKL come from the germline V gene. The CDR3 region is CASSQEWLAGGGEQYF. The CDR3 DNA sequence: TGCGCCAGCAGCCAAGAGTGGCTAGCGGGGGGCGGCGAGCAGTACTTC.

The chain is built from TRBV13 and TRBJ1-4; D may be TRBD1 (6 bases). Trimming took 3 bases from V and 7 from J, leaving 15 bases between them. The germline V gene encodes CDR1 PRHDT and CDR2 FYEKMQ (reference sequence). This CDR3 has 15 residues. The CDR3 region has the DNA TGTGCCAGCAGCTTTGGGGGGGCGGAGACTGAAAAACTGTTTTTT. It is translated as CASSFGGAETEKLFF.

V is TRBV7-7 and J is TRBJ2-7; TRBD2 aligns across 7 bases. From germline, CDR1 is SSHAT and CDR2 FNYEAQ (reference sequence). V shed 4 bases and J 5 bases; nucleotides not matched to a gene: 8. The CDR3 spans 14 residues. This CDR3 reads CASSSRGVGDEQYF. The DNA of the CDR3 is TGTGCCAGCAGCTCACGGGGGGTTGGGGACGAGCAGTACTTC.

The V call is TRBV19, the J call TRBJ2-1; 9 positions match TRBD2. V was pared by 3 bases and J by 2 bases, with 5 bases of the junction left unmatched. Germline V gives CDR1 LNHDA, CDR2 SQIVND (reference sequence). The CDR3 covers 16 residues. The CDR3 protein is CASSITPSGAYNEQFF. The CDR3 nucleotides read TGTGCCAGTAGTATCACTCCTAGCGGGGCCTACAATGAGCAGTTCTTC.

The chain employs TRBV4-1 and TRBJ1-1; 9 nucleotides match TRBD1. CDR1 is MGHRA and CDR2 is YSYEKL in the germline V gene. This CDR3 spans 15 amino acids. After removal of 3 bases from V and 2 bases from J, the junction contained 4 bases not matched to a gene. The CDR3 sequence: CASSHPTGGNTEAFF. CDR3 sequence (DNA): TGCGCCAGCAGCCATCCGACAGGGGGAAACACTGAAGCTTTCTTT.

The V and J genes are TRBV7-8 and TRBJ1-2; tentatively, D is TRBD1 (6 bases). This CDR3 has 12 residues. Germline V gives CDR1 SGHVS, CDR2 FQNEAQ. V was clipped by 5 bases and J by 8 bases, with 12 bases between them. The CDR3 nucleotides read TGTGCCAGCAGCGCAGACAGGTCCGGCTACACCTTC. Its protein is CASSADRSGYTF. Based on the CDR3 plus reference TRBV7-8 and TRBJ1-2, the full variable domain is GAGVSQSPRYKVAKRGQDVALRCDPISGHVSLFWYQQALGQGPEFLTYFQNEAQLDKSGLPSDRFFAERPEGSVSTLKIQRTQQEDSAVYLCASSADRSGYTFGSGTRLTVV.

The genes are TRBV6-6 and TRBJ2-7, with D possibly matching TRBD1 (5 bases). V was shortened by 6 bases and J by 5 bases, with 11 bases between the two germline ends. The germline CDR1 and CDR2 sequences are MNHNY and SVGAGI (reference sequence). CDR3 length equals 12 residues. Here the CDR3 reads CASSVRVNEQYF. DNA of the CDR3: TGTGCCAGCAGCGTCAGGGTTAACGAGCAGTACTTC.

The chain has TRBV29-1 and TRBJ2-2, with TRBD1 matching 8 bases. The CDR3 is made up of 14 amino acids. Per the germline V gene, CDR1 is SQVTM and CDR2 is ANQGSEA. Unmatched junction bases numbered 3, after V lost 5 bases and J lost 1 base. For the CDR3, the DNA is TGCAGCGTTCGTGGGACAGGGAACACCGGGGAGCTGTTTTTT. As protein: CSVRGTGNTGELFF.

This chain links TRBV6-5 with TRBJ2-2, with a possible D match to TRBD2 (6 bases). V was trimmed by 0 bases and J by 1 base, leaving 9 bases between them. Germline V lookup: CDR1 MNHEY, CDR2 SVGAGI. The CDR3 is 16 residues long. The CDR3 sequence is CASSYSRRVNTGELFF. The CDR3 nucleotides read TGTGCCAGCAGTTACTCTAGGAGGGTGAACACCGGGGAGCTGTTTTTT.